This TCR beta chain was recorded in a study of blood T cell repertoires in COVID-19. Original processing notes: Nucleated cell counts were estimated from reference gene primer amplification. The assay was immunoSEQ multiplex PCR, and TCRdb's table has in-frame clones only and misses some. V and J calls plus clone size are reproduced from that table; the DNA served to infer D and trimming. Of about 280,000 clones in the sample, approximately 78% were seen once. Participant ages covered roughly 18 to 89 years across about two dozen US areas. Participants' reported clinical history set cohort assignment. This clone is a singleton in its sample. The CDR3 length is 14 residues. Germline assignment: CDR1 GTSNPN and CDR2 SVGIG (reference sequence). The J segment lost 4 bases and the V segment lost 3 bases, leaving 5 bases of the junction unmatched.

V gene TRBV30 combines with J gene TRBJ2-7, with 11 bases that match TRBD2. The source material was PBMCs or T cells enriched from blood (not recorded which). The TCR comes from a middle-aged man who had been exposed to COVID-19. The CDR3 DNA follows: TGTGCCTGGAGGAGATCTAGCGGGGGGTACGAGCAGTACTTC. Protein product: CAWRRSSGGYEQYF. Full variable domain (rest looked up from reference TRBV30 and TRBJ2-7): SQTIHQWPATLVQPVGSPLSLECTVEGTSNPNLYWYRQAAGRGLQLLFYSVGIGQISSEVPQNLSASRPQDRQFILSSKKLLLSDSGFYLCAWRRSSGGYEQYFGPGTRLTVT.